The rows below give T cell receptor beta chains drawn from one sample of a study of blood T cells in healthy people across ages. TCRdb reprocessed the 5' RACE reads via MiXCR and lists one record per CDR3 protein. The sample records 540,000 or so distinct CDR3 sequences, 25% to 30% being singletons. Sequenced: blood. These receptors were taken from an older woman in good health. Both conserved end residues are part of each CDR3. The D gene is left open where the match is weak. The size of a clone is reported for some rows only, either as once, few or many, or as a class for expanded clones.

d_gene | j_gene | v_gene | abundance | CDR3nt | CDR3aa
. | TRBJ2-7 | TRBV14 | . | TGTGCCAGCAGCCAAGCTGTGACCTACGAGCAGTACTTC | CASSQAVTYEQYF
TRBD2 | TRBJ2-5 | TRBV20-1 | few | TGCAGTGCTACAGGACTAGCGGGGGCAACTTGGAAGACCCAGTACTTC | CSATGLAGATWKTQYF
. | TRBJ1-1 | TRBV10-3 | few | TGTGCCATCAGTGTGGAAGGGGCCGGAGCTGAAGCTTTCTTT | CAISVEGAGAEAFF
. | TRBJ2-1 | TRBV20-1 | . | TGCAGTGCTAGAGTGGCAAACTACAATGAGCAGTTCTTC | CSARVANYNEQFF
. | TRBJ1-1 | TRBV7-2 | . | TGTGCCAGCAGCTTCTACGGGGGGGACGGGACTGAAGCTTTCTTT | CASSFYGGDGTEAFF
. | TRBJ2-4 | TRBV12-3/TRBV12-4 | few | TGTGCCAGCAGCGCTTGGCTAAATACCGCCAAAAACATTCAGTACTTC | CASSAWLNTAKNIQYF
TRBD2 | TRBJ2-1 | TRBV7-2 | few | TGTGCCAGCAGCTTCGTAGCGGGGGGCTACAATGAGCAGTTCTTC | CASSFVAGGYNEQFF
. | TRBJ2-1 | TRBV20-1 | once | TGCAGTGCTCGGGGCCTATTTAGCTATGAGCAGTTCTTC | CSARGLFSYEQFF
. | TRBJ2-7 | TRBV19 | . | TGTGCCAGTAGTATTGCAGGAATTTCCTACGAGCAGTACTTC | CASSIAGISYEQYF
. | TRBJ1-1 | TRBV6-2/TRBV6-3 | . | TGTGCCAGCAGTTATGGGGCAGCAGGAAAGAACACTGAAGCTTTCTTT | CASSYGAAGKNTEAFF
. | TRBJ1-2 | TRBV5-1 | few | TGCGCCAGCAGCTCCTTAACCGGAGACTATGGCTACACCTTC | CASSSLTGDYGYTF
. | TRBJ2-7 | TRBV20-1 | . | TGCAGTGCTCCAGACCCGAGCTCCTACGAGCAGTACTTC | CSAPDPSSYEQYF
TRBD2 | TRBJ2-1 | TRBV20-1 | few | TGCAGTGCTGGGCTAGCGGGGGTGGGTGAGCAGTTCTTC | CSAGLAGVGEQFF
. | TRBJ1-1 | TRBV7-9 | few | TGTGCCAGCAGCTCGTCCTCAGGGACCACTGAAGCTTTCTTT | CASSSSSGTTEAFF
. | TRBJ2-5 | TRBV7-3 | . | TGTGCCAGCAGCTTAAGCCCTAACGACATCCGTCTGTTC | CASSLSPNDIRLF
. | TRBJ1-2 | TRBV28 | few | TGTGCCAGCAGTGCAGGAGGGGGTGGCTACACCTTC | CASSAGGGGYTF
TRBD1 | TRBJ1-2 | TRBV6-6 | . | TGTGCCAGCAGACAGGGGACAGCTTATGGCTACACCTTC | CASRQGTAYGYTF
. | TRBJ2-3 | TRBV3-1 | few | TGTGCCAGCAGCCAAGTCAGGAGGGCAGATACGCGGTATTTT | CASSQVRRADTRYF
. | TRBJ2-3 | TRBV20-1 | few | TGCAGTGCTAGTCTTGACCTTTCGGGGAGCGATACGCAGTATTTT | CSASLDLSGSDTQYF
TRBD1 | TRBJ2-5 | TRBV27 | few | TGTGCCAGCAGTGGCCAGGGGGCGGGGGAGACCCAGTACTTC | CASSGQGAGETQYF
. | TRBJ2-1 | TRBV9 | few | TGTGCCAGCAGCCCCAATTTCGGGGGGCTCTACAATGAGCAGTTCTTC | CASSPNFGGLYNEQFF
. | TRBJ2-2 | TRBV4-1 | few | TGCGCCACAGCGAGGGTTTTGAGCACCGGGGAGCTGTTTTTT | CATARVLSTGELFF
. | TRBJ1-3 | TRBV7-2 | few | TGTGCCAGCAGCTTAGCGGAGGGTATCGCCGGAAACACCATATATTTT | CASSLAEGIAGNTIYF
TRBD1 | TRBJ1-5 | TRBV6-6 | once | TGTGCCAGCAGTTACCGGACAGGGAATAAGCAGCCCCAGCATTTT | CASSYRTGNKQPQHF
TRBD1 | TRBJ1-4 | TRBV4-1 | few | TGCGCCAGCAGCCCGGATTTGGGGACAGACAATGAAAAACTGTTTTTT | CASSPDLGTDNEKLFF
. | TRBJ1-3 | TRBV6-1 | few | TGTGCCAGCACCAAGGTGGGAGACACCATATATTTT | CASTKVGDTIYF
. | TRBJ1-2 | TRBV6-5 | few | TGTACCAGCACCCCCTTCCGGACATTTTTAATTGGCTACACCTTC | CTSTPFRTFLIGYTF
. | TRBJ1-3 | TRBV2 | . | TGTGCCAGCAGTTGGGACGGTGTCACTAGCTCTGGAAACACCATATATTTT | CASSWDGVTSSGNTIYF
. | TRBJ1-3 | TRBV2 | few | TGTGCCAGCAGTAGACCACCTGTTACTGGAAACACCATATATTTT | CASSRPPVTGNTIYF
. | TRBJ1-4 | TRBV12-3/TRBV12-4 | few | TGTGCCAGCAGGCGGGATTTCCTTCGTGAAAAACTGTTTTTT | CASRRDFLREKLFF
TRBD2 | TRBJ2-7 | TRBV18 | few | TGTGCCAGCTCACCAGGGACTAGCGGGGGCCAGGGGTACTTC | CASSPGTSGGQGYF
. | TRBJ2-5 | TRBV2 | . | TGTGCCAGCAGTGATTTGGGGGGGCCCTGGGAGACCCAGTACTTC | CASSDLGGPWETQYF
TRBD1 | TRBJ2-2 | TRBV11-3 | few | TGTGCCAGCAGGCCGACAGGGACGAACACCGGGGAGCTGTTTTTT | CASRPTGTNTGELFF
. | TRBJ2-5 | TRBV7-2 | few | TGTGCCAGCAGCGAAGAGCCCTTAGGGACCCAGTACTTC | CASSEEPLGTQYF
. | TRBJ1-1 | TRBV18 | . | TGTGCCAGCTCACCACGTAAGAACACTGAAGCTTTCTTT | CASSPRKNTEAFF
TRBD1 | TRBJ1-1 | TRBV15 | . | TGTGCCACCAGCAGAGGTCCACAGGGGGGCACAACTGAAGCTTTCTTT | CATSRGPQGGTTEAFF
. | TRBJ1-2 | TRBV4-2 | . | TGTGCCAGCAGCCAAGAATACGGGGTGGTGTATGGCTACACCTTC | CASSQEYGVVYGYTF
TRBD2 | TRBJ2-5 | TRBV18 | . | TGTGCCAGCTCACCAACTAGCGGGGGCCTACAGACCCAGTACTTC | CASSPTSGGLQTQYF
TRBD1 | TRBJ1-2 | TRBV6-5 | . | TGTGCCAGCAGCGCCCAGGGGGTCGGGTATGGCTACACCTTC | CASSAQGVGYGYTF
TRBD1 | TRBJ1-4 | TRBV12-3/TRBV12-4 | few | TGTGCCAGCAGTTCGACAGGGGGGCCTGAAAAACTGTTTTTT | CASSSTGGPEKLFF
. | TRBJ2-6 | TRBV6-2/TRBV6-3 | few | TGTGCCAGCACTAAGTCTGGGGCCAACGTCCTGACTTTC | CASTKSGANVLTF
. | TRBJ2-7 | TRBV27 | . | TGTGCCAGCAGTTTAGGGGCCGCCTACGAGCAGTACTTC | CASSLGAAYEQYF
TRBD1 | TRBJ1-4 | TRBV5-1 | . | TGCGCCAGCACAGACCCCCAGGGGGCTGGCGAAAGACTGTTTTTT | CASTDPQGAGERLFF
. | TRBJ1-2 | TRBV12-3/TRBV12-4 | . | TGTGCCAGCAGTCACAGGGAAAAAAACTATGGCTACACCTTC | CASSHREKNYGYTF
TRBD1 | TRBJ2-7 | TRBV20-1 | . | TGCAGTGGAGCAGGGGGCGTGGGGGAGCAGTACTTC | CSGAGGVGEQYF
. | TRBJ2-4 | TRBV5-1 | . | TGCGCCAGCAGCTTGGGTAGCTCCCAAAACATTCAGTACTTC | CASSLGSSQNIQYF
. | TRBJ1-3 | TRBV28 | few | TGTGCCAGCAGCCTAAGTGGATTAACTGGAAACACCATATATTTT | CASSLSGLTGNTIYF
TRBD1 | TRBJ1-1 | TRBV5-1 | . | TGCGCCAGCAGCAGAGCTCCAGGGGGCGGGGGGAACACTGAAGCTTTCTTT | CASSRAPGGGGNTEAFF
. | TRBJ1-1 | TRBV7-2 | . | TGTGCCAGCAGCCCTACAGGACAGATGAACACTGAAGCTTTCTTT | CASSPTGQMNTEAFF
. | TRBJ2-7 | TRBV13 | few | TGTGCCAGCAGCTCGAACAGGGAGGGCGAGCAGTACTTC | CASSSNREGEQYF
TRBD1 | TRBJ2-7 | TRBV3-1 | . | TGTGCCAGCAGCCACGATGGGACAGGGCGCGAGCAGTACTTC | CASSHDGTGREQYF
. | TRBJ1-2 | TRBV5-1 | . | TGCGCCAGCAGCTTACACGGGGCGGGCTATGGCTACACCTTC | CASSLHGAGYGYTF
TRBD1 | TRBJ2-5 | TRBV4-2 | . | TGTGCCAGCAGCCAGGGGGACAGCGATATGGAGACCCAGTACTTC | CASSQGDSDMETQYF
. | TRBJ2-5 | TRBV3-1 | . | TGTGCCAGCAGCCAAGAATCCGAGACCCAGTACTTC | CASSQESETQYF
TRBD2 | TRBJ2-1 | TRBV5-1 | . | TGCGCCAGCAGCCCTCCGGGACTAGCGGGGGGCCATGAGCAGTTCTTC | CASSPPGLAGGHEQFF
TRBD2 | TRBJ2-1 | TRBV5-1 | . | TGCGCCAGCAAAGACGGGACTAGTCACAATGAGCAGTTCTTC | CASKDGTSHNEQFF
. | TRBJ1-5 | TRBV20-1 | . | TGCAGTGCACTGTTGGGGACGTACAATCAGCCCCAGCATTTT | CSALLGTYNQPQHF